These 16 T cell receptor beta chains came from one sample sequenced in a study of blood T cell repertoires in COVID-19. Only in-frame clones appear in the TCRdb table, and some are missing; sequencing was by immunoSEQ multiplex PCR. The data contain a few hundred thousand clones, approximately 90% of them seen just once; the ten biggest clones take up approximately 6.5%. Sequences were obtained from peripheral blood. These receptors came from a woman in her fifties or sixties with COVID-19, enrolled during active disease.

The J gene is TRBJ2-7, the V gene TRBV4-3; no reliable D call. The V end lost 0 bases, the J end lost 4 bases, and 10 bases lay between the germline ends. This CDR3 region has 14 residues. The germline V gene has CDR1 LGHNA and CDR2 YSLEER. The CDR3 DNA follows: TGCGCCAGCAGCCAAGATCTCGGCGGATACGAGCAGTACTTC. This sequence encodes CASSQDLGGYEQYF.

A word on this clone: Other DNA sequences within the sample encode an identical CDR3. The chain uses TRBV18 and TRBJ2-2; 8 positions match TRBD1. CDR3 length equals 15 residues. The germline CDR1 and CDR2 sequences are KGHSH and LQKENI. With V trimmed by 4 bases and J by 1 base, 2 bases remained unmatched. DNA for the CDR3: TGTGCCAGCTCACTTGGACAGGGGAACACCGGGGAGCTGTTTTTT. This sequence encodes CASSLGQGNTGELFF.

V and J are TRBV2 and TRBJ1-4, with TRBD1 matching 8 bases. The CDR3 has 16 amino acids. CDR1 is SNHLY, CDR2 FYNNEI, per germline. V lost 7 bases and J lost 8; bases outside the gene matches: 15. Written as DNA, the CDR3 is TGTGCCAGCATCTGGCCAACAGGGGGAGCTGTGGAAAAACTGTTTTTT. Translated, it gives CASIWPTGGAVEKLFF.

V and J are TRBV5-1 and TRBJ2-7, with D uncertain. Germline loops: CDR1 SGHRS, CDR2 YFSETQ. The CDR3 covers 15 residues. Between the trimmed V and J ends, which lost 2 bases and 5 bases, there was a span of 17 bases. CDR3: CASSLKIEAENEQYF. The CDR3 coding sequence is TGCGCCAGCAGCTTAAAAATAGAGGCCGAGAACGAGCAGTACTTC.

This clone came up once. This chain joins TRBV2 and TRBJ1-1, with D possibly matching TRBD1 (6 bases). CDR1 SNHLY and CDR2 FYNNEI come from the germline V gene. V was clipped by 6 bases and J by 3 bases, with 14 bases between them. The CDR3 covers 14 residues. The chain's CDR3 is CASRDDGGHTEAFF. The DNA of the CDR3 is TGTGCCAGCAGAGATGACGGGGGGCACACTGAAGCTTTCTTT. Complete variable domain (other parts from reference TRBV2 and TRBJ1-1): EPEVTQTPSHQVTQMGQEVILRCVPISNHLYFYWYRQILGQKVEFLVSFYNNEISEKSEIFDDQFSVERPDGSNFTLKIRSTKLEDSAMYFCASRDDGGHTEAFFGQGTRLTVV.

The J gene is TRBJ1-4, the V gene TRBV7-2, with a possible D match to TRBD1 (5 bases). In germline, CDR1 is SGHTA, CDR2 FQGNSA. Trimming took off 3 bases at V and 2 bases at J, with 16 bases between the two ends. The CDR3 length is 17 residues. The CDR3: CASSLGWGSLTNEKLFF. CDR3 bases: TGTGCCAGCAGCTTGGGTTGGGGCTCTCTGACTAATGAAAAACTGTTTTTT.

The chain carries TRBV6-7 and TRBJ1-6, with D possibly being TRBD1 (6 bases). TRBV6-7 is marked as an open reading frame, function uncertain. The CDR3 loop spans 15 amino acids. Trimming took off 4 bases at V and 9 bases at J, with 16 bases between the two ends. The CDR3 DNA is TGTGCCAGCAGTTCCCCGGACAGAGCGTGTTCACCCCTCCACTTT. Amino acids: CASSSPDRACSPLHF.

The chain uses TRBV30 and TRBJ2-3; 14 bases align to TRBD2. Germline CDR1 is GTSNPN and CDR2 is SVGIG (reference sequence). V was clipped by 3 bases and J by 6 bases; unmatched bases: 5. The CDR3 loop spans 15 amino acids. The CDR3 nucleotides are TGTGCCTGGAGACGGGGACTAGCGGGAGTCGATACGCAGTATTTT. It is translated as CAWRRGLAGVDTQYF.

The chain is built from TRBV5-4 and TRBJ2-1; 12 bases align to TRBD2. The germline V gene encodes CDR1 SGHNT and CDR2 YYREEE (reference sequence). V shed 4 bases, J shed 4 bases, and the junction held 6 bases outside the gene matches. The CDR3 is 16 residues long. CDR3 sequence reads: CASSLRLAGDYNEQFF. CDR3 DNA sequence: TGTGCCAGCAGCCTGAGACTAGCGGGGGATTACAATGAGCAGTTCTTC.

The chain employs TRBV5-6 and TRBJ1-4; 7 nucleotides line up with TRBD1. The CDR3 length is 16 residues. The ends lost 3 bases at V and 0 bases at J; junction bases unmatched: 5. Germline lookup yields CDR1 SGHDT and CDR2 YYEEEE. The CDR3 nucleotides are TGTGCCAGCAGCTCCCTTGGGACAGCAACTAATGAAAAACTGTTTTTT. It encodes CASSSLGTATNEKLFF.

V is TRBV5-4 and J is TRBJ1-3, with D tentatively TRBD1 (6 bases). Germline V gene data show CDR1 as SGHNT and CDR2 as YYREEE (reference sequence). CDR3 length: 15 residues. The V end lost 5 bases, the J end lost 5 bases, and 17 bases lay between the germline ends. CDR3 amino acids: CASSTGSRGRNTIYF. The CDR3 DNA reads as TGTGCCAGCAGTACTGGGTCCAGGGGTCGAAACACCATATATTTT.

V usage is TRBV7-3 and J usage is TRBJ2-2; D remains ambiguous. The V end lost 5 bases, the J end lost 4 bases, and 8 bases lay between the germline ends. The CDR3 totals 13 residues. Germline V gene lookup returns CDR1 SGHTA and CDR2 FQGTGA. CDR3 amino acids: CASSPKLTGELFF. CDR3 DNA: TGTGCCAGCAGCCCTAAACTCACCGGGGAGCTGTTTTTT.

V usage is TRBV7-3 and J usage is TRBJ2-1; the D gene is possibly TRBD2 (6 bases). Germline loops: CDR1 SGHTA, CDR2 FQGTGA. V lost 1 base to trimming and J lost 7 bases, with 14 bases between them. The CDR3 extends over 15 amino acids. CDR3 nucleotides: TGTGCCAGCAGCTTAATGCCGGGAGCGACAAATGAGCAGTTCTTC. Residues: CASSLMPGATNEQFF.

The V and J genes are TRBV18 and TRBJ2-7; TRBD1 matches 8 bases. CDR1 KGHSH and CDR2 LQKENI come from the germline V gene. J gave up 2 bases and V 5 bases, and 8 bases lay outside the gene matches. The CDR3 totals 15 residues. The CDR3 spells CASSITQGVTYEQYF. CDR3 DNA sequence: TGTGCCAGCTCAATCACACAGGGGGTAACCTACGAGCAGTACTTC.

CDR3 DNA: TGTGCCAGTGTGGACAGGTTCTATGGCTACACCTTC. Its protein product is CASVDRFYGYTF. J is TRBJ1-2 and V is TRBV19; 7 bases are shared with TRBD1. Germline V CDR1 and CDR2: LNHDA, SQIVND (reference sequence). This CDR3 has 12 amino acids. V lost 8 bases to trimming and J lost 4 bases; unmatched junction nucleotides: 4.

V is TRBV24-1 and J is TRBJ1-6; possible D gene TRBD1, 5 bases. The CDR3 totals 17 residues. CDR1 and CDR2 from the germline V gene are KGHDR and SFDVKD. V was pared by 2 bases and J by 5 bases, with 15 bases between. Here the CDR3 reads CATSDSPDTRDNSPLHF. The CDR3 DNA is TGTGCCACCAGTGATTCCCCGGACACCAGAGATAATTCACCCCTCCACTTT.